This TCR beta chain appears in the sequencing data of a study of cytomegalovirus exposure and HLA in healthy donors. CDR1 MNHEY and CDR2 SMNVEV come from the germline V gene (reference sequence). V shed 6 bases and J shed 2 bases, with 16 bases lying between them. This CDR3 is 15 amino acids long. The PCR contained 60 Vbeta and 13 Jbeta primers. Generated by immunoSEQ multiplex PCR, the TCRdb table keeps only in-frame clones and is missing some. This table holds 55,000 to 85,000 clones, about 61% found once. The receptor was derived from a woman in her forties or fifties in good health and CMV-seronegative. Specimen: PBMCs. The V call is TRBV27, the J call TRBJ1-2; D is ambiguous. CDR3 region: CASRILAGSNYGYTF. CDR3 in DNA: TGTGCCAGCAGGATTCTAGCGGGCTCCAACTATGGCTACACCTTC.